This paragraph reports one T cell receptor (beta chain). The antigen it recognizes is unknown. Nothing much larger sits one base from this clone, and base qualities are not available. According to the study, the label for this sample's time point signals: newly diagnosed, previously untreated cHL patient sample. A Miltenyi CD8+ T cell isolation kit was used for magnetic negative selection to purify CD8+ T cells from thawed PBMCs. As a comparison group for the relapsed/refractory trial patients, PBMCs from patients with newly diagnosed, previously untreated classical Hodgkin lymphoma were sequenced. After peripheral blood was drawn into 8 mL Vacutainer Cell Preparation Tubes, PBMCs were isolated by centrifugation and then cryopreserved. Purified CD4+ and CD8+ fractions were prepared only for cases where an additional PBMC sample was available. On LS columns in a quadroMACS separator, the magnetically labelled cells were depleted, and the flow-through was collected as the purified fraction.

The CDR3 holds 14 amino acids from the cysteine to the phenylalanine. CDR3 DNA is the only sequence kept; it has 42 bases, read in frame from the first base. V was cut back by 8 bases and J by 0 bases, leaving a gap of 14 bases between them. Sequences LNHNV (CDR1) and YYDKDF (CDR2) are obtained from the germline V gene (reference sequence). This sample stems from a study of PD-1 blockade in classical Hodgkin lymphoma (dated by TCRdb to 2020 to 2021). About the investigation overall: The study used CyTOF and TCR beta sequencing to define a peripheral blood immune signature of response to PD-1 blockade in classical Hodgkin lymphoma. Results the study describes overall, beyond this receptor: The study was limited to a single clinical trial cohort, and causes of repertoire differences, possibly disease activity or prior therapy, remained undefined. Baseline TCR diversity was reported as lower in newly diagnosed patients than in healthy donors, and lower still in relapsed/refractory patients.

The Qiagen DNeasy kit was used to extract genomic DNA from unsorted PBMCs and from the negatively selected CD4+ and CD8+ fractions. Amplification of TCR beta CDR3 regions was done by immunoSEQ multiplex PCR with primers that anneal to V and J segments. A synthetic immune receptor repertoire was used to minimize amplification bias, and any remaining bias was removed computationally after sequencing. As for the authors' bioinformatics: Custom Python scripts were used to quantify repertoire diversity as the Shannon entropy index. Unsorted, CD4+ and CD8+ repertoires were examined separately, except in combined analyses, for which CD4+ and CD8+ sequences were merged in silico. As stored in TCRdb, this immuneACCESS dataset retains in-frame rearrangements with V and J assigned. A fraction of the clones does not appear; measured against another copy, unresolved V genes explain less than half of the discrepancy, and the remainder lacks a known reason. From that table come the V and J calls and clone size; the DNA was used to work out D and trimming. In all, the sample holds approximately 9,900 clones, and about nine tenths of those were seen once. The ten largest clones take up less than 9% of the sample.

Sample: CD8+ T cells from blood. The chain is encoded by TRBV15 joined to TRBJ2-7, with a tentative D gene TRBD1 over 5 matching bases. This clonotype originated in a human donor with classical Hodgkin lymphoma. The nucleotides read TGTGCCACCTCATGGACACACGACTCCTACGAGCAGTACTTC. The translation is CATSWTHDSYEQYF.